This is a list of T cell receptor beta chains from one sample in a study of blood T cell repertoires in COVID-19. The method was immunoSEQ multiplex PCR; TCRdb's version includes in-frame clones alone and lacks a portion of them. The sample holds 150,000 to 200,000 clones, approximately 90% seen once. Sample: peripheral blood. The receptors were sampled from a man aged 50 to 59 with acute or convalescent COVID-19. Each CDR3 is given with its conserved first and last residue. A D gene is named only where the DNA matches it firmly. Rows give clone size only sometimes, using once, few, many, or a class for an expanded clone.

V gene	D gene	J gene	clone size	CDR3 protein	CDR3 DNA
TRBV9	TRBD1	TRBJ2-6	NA	CASSVRSETGSGGANVLTF	TGTGCCAGCAGCGTACGGTCTGAGACAGGGTCGGGTGGGGCCAACGTCCTGACTTTC
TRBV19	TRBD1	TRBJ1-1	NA	CASSAGQPVTEAFF	TGTGCCAGTAGTGCGGGACAGCCCGTCACTGAAGCTTTCTTT
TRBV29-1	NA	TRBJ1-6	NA	CSVIQGENSPLHF	TGCAGCGTGATACAGGGAGAGAATTCACCCCTCCACTTT
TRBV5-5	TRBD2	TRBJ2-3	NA	CASSLRLAGLRTDTQYF	TGTGCCAGCAGCTTGAGGCTAGCGGGCCTACGCACAGATACGCAGTATTTT
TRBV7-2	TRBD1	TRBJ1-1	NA	CASSFGQGITEAFF	TGTGCCAGCAGCTTCGGACAGGGAATTACTGAAGCTTTCTTT
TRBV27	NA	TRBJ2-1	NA	CASSLRPTQRGLNEQFF	TGTGCCAGCAGTTTAAGACCCACCCAACGTGGGCTAAATGAGCAGTTCTTC
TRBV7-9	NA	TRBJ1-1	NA	CASSFDRRGAENTEAFF	TGTGCCAGCAGCTTCGACCGACGGGGGGCCGAGAACACTGAAGCTTTCTTT
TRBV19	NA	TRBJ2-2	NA	CASSRVGTGRIGELFF	TGTGCCAGTAGCCGGGTCGGAACAGGGAGAATCGGGGAGCTGTTTTTT
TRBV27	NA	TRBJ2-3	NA	CASMRRDWGTDTQYF	TGTGCCAGCATGCGAAGGGACTGGGGCACAGATACGCAGTATTTT
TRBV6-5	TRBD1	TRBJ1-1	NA	CASRDRGNTEAFF	TGTGCCAGCAGGGACAGGGGGAACACTGAAGCTTTCTTT
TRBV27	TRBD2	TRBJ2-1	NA	CASSLGGSGRNNEQFF	TGTGCCAGCAGTTTAGGGGGTAGCGGGAGAAACAATGAGCAGTTCTTC
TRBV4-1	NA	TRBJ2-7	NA	CASSPGRGRSSYEQYF	TGCGCCAGCAGCCCAGGCCGGGGGAGGAGCTCCTACGAGCAGTACTTC
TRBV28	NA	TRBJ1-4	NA	CASSSRQAGEKLFF	TGTGCCAGCAGTTCACGACAGGCCGGGGAAAAACTGTTTTTT
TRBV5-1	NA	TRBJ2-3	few	CASSLWGSSTDTQYF	TGCGCCAGCAGCTTGTGGGGCTCTAGCACAGATACGCAGTATTTT
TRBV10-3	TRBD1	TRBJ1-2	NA	CASNRGSGYTF	TGTGCCAGCAACAGGGGCTCTGGCTACACCTTC
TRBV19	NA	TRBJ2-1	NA	CASSGVYGTTYNEQFF	TGTGCCAGTAGCGGCGTCTACGGGACAACCTACAATGAGCAGTTCTTC
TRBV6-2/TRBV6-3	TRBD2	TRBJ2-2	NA	CASSLRGSVGELFF	TGTGCCAGCAGTTTGCGGGGGTCCGTCGGGGAGCTGTTTTTT
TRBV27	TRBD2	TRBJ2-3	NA	CASSGASGGGADTQYF	TGTGCCAGCAGTGGGGCTAGCGGGGGCGGCGCAGATACGCAGTATTTT
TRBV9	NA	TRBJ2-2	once	CASSNLRTANTGELFF	TGTGCCAGCAGCAATCTCCGGACAGCGAACACCGGGGAGCTGTTTTTT
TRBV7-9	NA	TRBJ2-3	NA	CASSLSTISTDTQYF	TGTGCCAGCAGCTTGAGTACCATTAGCACAGATACGCAGTATTTT
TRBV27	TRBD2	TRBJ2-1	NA	CASSLRTSGRGGEQFF	TGTGCCAGCAGTTTAAGGACTAGCGGGAGGGGGGGTGAGCAGTTCTTC
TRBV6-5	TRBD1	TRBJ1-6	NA	CASRGQGGAPLHF	TGTGCCAGCAGGGGACAGGGAGGAGCACCCCTCCACTTT
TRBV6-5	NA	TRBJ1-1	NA	CASTPDSYTEAFF	TGTGCCAGCACCCCCGACAGTTACACTGAAGCTTTCTTT
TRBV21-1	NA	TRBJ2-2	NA	CASSKDRQGDGELFF	TGTGCCAGCAGCAAAGATCGACAGGGGGACGGGGAGCTGTTTTTT
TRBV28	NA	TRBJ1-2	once	CASSSTNYGYTF	TGTGCCAGCAGTTCTACTAACTATGGCTACACCTTC
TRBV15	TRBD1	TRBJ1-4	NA	CATSRPGQGFEKLFF	TGTGCCACCAGCAGGCCGGGACAGGGTTTTGAAAAACTGTTTTTT
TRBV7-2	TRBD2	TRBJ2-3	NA	CASSLARTSQPYTQYF	TGTGCCAGCAGCTTAGCCCGGACTAGCCAACCATACACGCAGTATTTT
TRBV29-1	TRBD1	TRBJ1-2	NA	CSVRGQGADGYTF	TGCAGCGTGCGTGGACAGGGGGCGGATGGCTACACCTTC
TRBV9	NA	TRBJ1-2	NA	CASSVLVGGYTF	TGTGCCAGCAGCGTATTGGTCGGTGGCTACACCTTC
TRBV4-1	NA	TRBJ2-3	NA	CASSTRLADTQYF	TGCGCCAGCAGCACAAGATTGGCAGATACGCAGTATTTT
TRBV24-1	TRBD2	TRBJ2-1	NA	CATSDSGGTSGYNEQFF	TGTGCCACCAGTGACTCAGGAGGGACTAGCGGATACAATGAGCAGTTCTTC
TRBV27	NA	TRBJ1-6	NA	CASSATPVPDSPLHF	TGTGCCAGCAGTGCCACCCCGGTGCCGGATTCACCCCTCCACTTT
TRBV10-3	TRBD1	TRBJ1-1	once	CAIRGQGGTEAFF	TGTGCCATCAGAGGACAGGGTGGAACTGAAGCTTTCTTT
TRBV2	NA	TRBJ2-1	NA	CASSIRELSYNEQFF	TGTGCCAGCAGTATCCGGGAGCTGTCCTACAATGAGCAGTTCTTC
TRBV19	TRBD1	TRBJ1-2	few	CASSIGQGNYGYTF	TGTGCCAGTAGTATAGGACAGGGGAACTATGGCTACACCTTC
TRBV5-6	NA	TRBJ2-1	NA	CASSLGGRGHNEQFF	TGTGCCAGCAGCTTGGGGGGGCGCGGCCACAATGAGCAGTTCTTC
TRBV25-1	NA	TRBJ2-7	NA	CASSPRQASSYEQYF	TGTGCCAGCAGTCCTAGACAGGCCAGCTCCTACGAGCAGTACTTC
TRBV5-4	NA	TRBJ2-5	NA	CASRPQGGETQYF	TGTGCCAGCAGACCTCAGGGAGGAGAGACCCAGTACTTC
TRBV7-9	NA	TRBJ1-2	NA	CASSLMGGGGYGYTF	TGTGCCAGCAGCTTGATGGGTGGCGGGGGGTATGGCTACACCTTC
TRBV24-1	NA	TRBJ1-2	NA	CATSGADYGYTF	TGTGCCACCAGTGGGGCAGACTATGGCTACACCTTC
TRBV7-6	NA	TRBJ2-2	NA	CASSPTWAWTSSTGELFF	TGTGCCAGCAGCCCCACTTGGGCCTGGACATCAAGCACCGGGGAGCTGTTTTTT
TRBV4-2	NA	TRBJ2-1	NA	CASSQEGGEQFF	TGTGCCAGCAGCCAAGAGGGGGGAGAGCAGTTCTTC
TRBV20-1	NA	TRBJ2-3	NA	CSAKRDTQYF	TGCAGTGCTAAACGGGATACGCAGTATTTT
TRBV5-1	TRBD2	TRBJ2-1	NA	CASTGLAGVDEQFF	TGCGCCAGCACCGGACTAGCGGGAGTGGATGAGCAGTTCTTC
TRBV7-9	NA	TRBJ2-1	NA	CASSLPGTYNEQFF	TGTGCCAGCAGCTTGCCCGGGACTTACAATGAGCAGTTCTTC
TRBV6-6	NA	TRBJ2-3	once	CASMRADTQYF	TGTGCCAGCATGAGAGCAGATACGCAGTATTTT
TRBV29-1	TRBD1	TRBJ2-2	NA	CSAGQGIGELFF	TGCAGCGCCGGACAGGGGATAGGGGAGCTGTTTTTT
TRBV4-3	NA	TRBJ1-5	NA	CASSSKRSGQPQHF	TGCGCCAGCAGCTCCAAGCGGTCGGGTCAGCCCCAGCATTTT
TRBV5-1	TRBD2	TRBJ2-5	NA	CAGSLGVLTSGEETQYF	TGCGCCGGCAGCTTGGGGGTCTTGACTAGCGGGGAAGAGACCCAGTACTTC
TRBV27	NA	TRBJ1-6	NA	CASSARGSPLHF	TGTGCCAGCAGTGCCAGGGGTTCACCCCTCCACTTT
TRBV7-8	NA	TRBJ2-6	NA	CASSLDSSGANVLTF	TGTGCCAGCAGCTTAGACAGTTCGGGGGCCAACGTCCTGACTTTC
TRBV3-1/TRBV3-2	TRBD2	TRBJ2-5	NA	CASSQDLAGEKTQYF	TGTGCCAGCAGCCAAGATCTAGCGGGAGAAAAGACCCAGTACTTC
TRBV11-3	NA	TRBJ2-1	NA	CASSLSSYNEQFF	TGTGCCAGCAGCTTATCGTCCTACAATGAGCAGTTCTTC
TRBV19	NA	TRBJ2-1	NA	CASSNIYEQFF	TGTGCCAGTAGTAACATCTATGAGCAGTTCTTC
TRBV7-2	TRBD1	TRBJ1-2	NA	CASSLGLVQQGYYTF	TGTGCCAGCAGCTTAGGCCTCGTTCAACAGGGGTACTACACCTTC
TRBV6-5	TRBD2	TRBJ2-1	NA	CASRDGGAGYNEQFF	TGTGCCAGCAGAGACGGGGGGGCCGGTTACAATGAGCAGTTCTTC
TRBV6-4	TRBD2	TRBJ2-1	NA	CASSDTSGGYNEQFF	TGTGCCAGCAGTGACACTAGCGGGGGTTACAATGAGCAGTTCTTC
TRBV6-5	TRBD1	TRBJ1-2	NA	CASSYSPGGDGYTF	TGTGCCAGCAGTTACTCTCCAGGGGGCGATGGCTACACCTTC
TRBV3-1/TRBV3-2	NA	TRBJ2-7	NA	CASSQGGYEQYF	TGTGCCAGCAGCCAAGGCGGATACGAGCAGTACTTC